Below, one TCR beta chain is given with its context. This clonotype has more than one count but fewer than ten. Its antigen is unknown. Base qualities are missing; no much larger clone stands one base away. The CDR3 numbers 14 residues from cysteine through phenylalanine. Of the read, only the CDR3 DNA is kept; its 42 bases are in frame from base 1. V is reduced by 5 bases and J by 9 bases, leaving a spacing of 17 bases between them. CDR1 and CDR2, looked up from the germline V gene (reference sequence), are LGHDT and YNNKEL. What the time point label conveys for this sample: patch test 3, about 24 weeks after DPC sensitization. This specimen's treatment or condition label, interpreted: therapeutic diphenylcyclopropenone sensitization with weekly scalp DPC. At each patch-test visit, blood was drawn before the patch test was applied. Patients were considered eligible if aged 18 to 70, diagnosed with alopecia and deemed suitable for DPC therapy, and patients were excluded if pregnant. Total RNA was extracted from unfractionated whole blood that had been collected in Tempus Blood RNA tubes.

The sample belongs to a study of human T cells and chemical hapten exposure (dated by TCRdb to the early 2020s). The study in broad terms: For sensitization, 2% DPC in acetone was applied to a roughly 2 cm by roughly 2 cm area of upper inner arm skin. Blood samples were taken from patients before sensitization (week 0) and then at 2, 6 and about 24 weeks after DPC sensitization. Patch testing was done on the upper back using Finn chambers containing 0.01% DPC, and results were scored after 6 days according to International Contact Dermatitis Research Group standards. Roughly 30 alopecia patients provided blood for TCR sequencing at one to four time points (pre-sensitization, 2, 6 and 24 weeks). The mostly female patient cohort included alopecia areata with under or over 50% scalp involvement, alopecia totalis and alopecia universalis. The libraries were sequenced as a pool, and the TCR yield per sample differed mostly because of small variations in library volumes within the pool. Patients additionally received weekly therapeutic DPC doses to the scalp throughout the approximately 25-week study period. In alopecia patients, the study followed how the peripheral blood TCR repertoire changed in vivo over primary and secondary sensitization to diphenylcyclopropenone (DPC), a hapten.

The study at large found these results: Expanded TCRs formed significantly more large CDR3 similarity clusters than pre-sensitization or healthy control sets, consistent with antigen-driven responses. No change with DPC sensitization was found in the number of TCRs above 1 in 1000 frequency, and no evidence of global repertoire structure alterations was found. Because every patient had alopecia, a presumed autoimmune disease, the patients' immune response might differ from that of healthy individuals. After repeated subsampling, changes were observed in the strength of the expansion versus patch-test correlation and in the threshold at which the correlation became significant. Patch test score was positively correlated with the number of PT1 expanded TCRs, with significance at thresholds 8, 16 and 32 but not at 4.

The library was produced with RACE. Sequencing relied on a NextSeq 500. During library preparation, unique molecular identifiers were attached to individual cDNA molecules so that TCRs could be counted in a quantitative, reproducible way. Both TCR alpha and TCR beta chains were sequenced from each blood RNA sample. The authors processed their data as follows. A median of around 100,000 TCRs per sample was observed, with a range of about 23,224 to 690,600. V, J and CDR3 annotation of the TCR reads was carried out using the Decombinator software suite. For PS versus PT1 abundance plots, all samples were subsampled to the same number of TCRs (28,000). TCRs were defined as expanded if absent before sensitization and observed at least eight times at the 2-week time point. TCRdb reprocessed the public reads (quality trimming at Q25 with fastp, clone calling with MiXCR) and kept in-frame beta chains. Identical CDR3 proteins give one entry, which carries the most common genes and DNA. TCRdb's processing, not the study's, gives the V and J calls here. This sample is represented by 97,000 or so distinct CDR3 sequences; roughly a quarter of them were singletons. Of the sample, about a tenth falls within the top ten clones.

This sequence was found in a man aged 40-49 years with alopecia areata. Some clones in this sample may be carry-over from other donors' samples. The chain links TRBV3-1 with TRBJ2-1; possibly the D gene is TRBD2, per 6 matching bases. The sequences come from whole blood, collected in connection with sensitization to the hapten diphenylcyclopropenone (DPC). The DNA sequence follows: TGTGCCAGCAGCGCGGGACCCCAAGGTGGTGAGCAGTTCTTC. Translated, it gives CASSAGPQGGEQFF.